A single sample is the source of the 20 T cell receptor beta chains below, sequenced in a study of cytomegalovirus exposure and HLA in healthy donors. Primers for the PCR totalled 60 Vbeta and 13 Jbeta. The method was immunoSEQ multiplex PCR; TCRdb's version includes in-frame clones alone and lacks a portion of them. In the table there are around 140,000 clones, roughly 79% of which are singletons. The specimen sequenced was PBMCs. The receptors shown here come from a young woman in good health and CMV-seronegative.

The CDR3 spells CASSGGGVQYF. CDR3 bases: TGTGCCAGCAGCGGGGGAGGAGTGCAGTACTTC. The genes are TRBV7-2 and TRBJ2-7; maybe TRBD2 (6 bases). CDR1 SGHTA and CDR2 FQGNSA come from the germline V gene. The CDR3 loop spans 11 amino acids. With 5 bases removed from V and 9 bases from J, the gap between germline ends came to 11 bases.

The CDR3 DNA is TGTGCCTGGAGGTCCGGCGGACATGGCAATCAGCCCCAGCATTTT. Its protein is CAWRSGGHGNQPQHF. The genes are TRBV30 and TRBJ1-5; TRBD1 is a possible D gene (5 bases). This CDR3 spans 15 amino acids. V lost 3 bases and J lost 2, with 14 bases in between. Germline values: CDR1 GTSNPN, CDR2 SVGIG (reference sequence).

In its sample, this clone was seen a few times. The chain has TRBV15 and TRBJ1-1; tentatively, D is TRBD1 (6 bases). Trimming removed 0 bases at V and 7 bases at J, with 12 bases between. The CDR3 is made up of 14 amino acids. The germline gives CDR1 LNHNV, CDR2 YYDKDF (reference sequence). The CDR3 loop is CATSRDGGGSEAFF. CDR3 DNA: TGTGCCACCAGCAGAGATGGGGGCGGCAGTGAAGCTTTCTTT.

This clone was recorded only once. The chain uses TRBV10-3 and TRBJ2-3, with TRBD2 identical over 7 bases. CDR1 ENHRY and CDR2 SYGVKD come from the germline V gene. The V gene end was trimmed by 6 bases and the J gene end by 3 bases; junction bases not matched to a gene: 9. This CDR3 has 15 residues. Here the CDR3 reads CAIRAGALSTDTQYF. The DNA for the CDR3 is TGTGCCATCAGGGCGGGAGCCTTGTCGACAGATACGCAGTATTTT.

The gene calls are TRBV7-9 and TRBJ2-2; possibly TRBD1 for D (6 bases). The CDR3 is made up of 13 amino acids. The germline V and J ends were trimmed by 8 bases and 3 bases, with 10 bases remaining between them. Germline values: CDR1 SEHNR, CDR2 FQNEAQ (reference sequence). CDR3 region: CASGGQYTGELFF. The CDR3 DNA sequence: TGTGCCAGCGGCGGACAGTACACCGGGGAGCTGTTTTTT. The full variable domain, rest sourced from reference TRBV7-9 and TRBJ2-2, is DTGVSQNPRHKITKRGQNVTFRCDPISEHNRLYWYRQTLGQGPEFLTYFQNEAQLEKSRLLSDRFSAERPKGSFSTLEIQRTEQGDSAMYLCASGGQYTGELFFGEGSRLTVL.

The chain has TRBV5-4 and TRBJ1-4; D may be TRBD1 (5 bases). The CDR3 is made up of 16 amino acids. CDR1 and CDR2 from the germline V gene are SGHNT and YYREEE (reference sequence). V was clipped by 2 bases and J by 12 bases, with 23 bases between them. CDR3 amino acids: CASSFKAGYKRGELFF. The CDR3, as DNA: TGTGCCAGCAGCTTTAAGGCCGGATACAAACGGGGGGAACTGTTTTTT.

This sequence joins TRBV4-1 and TRBJ2-1, with D possibly being TRBD2 (5 bases). CDR3 length: 16 amino acids. V shed 2 bases and J shed 4 bases, with 15 bases lying between them. The germline gives CDR1 MGHRA, CDR2 YSYEKL. DNA of the CDR3: TGCGCCAGCAGCCAAATCGGACTCAACACTTACAATGAGCAGTTCTTC. It codes for CASSQIGLNTYNEQFF.

As regards this clone: This same CDR3 is encoded by further DNA sequences in the sample. The V and J genes are TRBV5-1 and TRBJ1-1; 7 bases are shared with TRBD1. The ends lost 0 bases at V and 4 bases at J; junction bases unmatched: 3. Per the germline V gene, CDR1 is SGHRS and CDR2 is YFSETQ. This CDR3 region has 14 residues. Here the CDR3 DNA reads TGCGCCAGCAGCTTGGAGGGGGCGCGCACTGAAGCTTTCTTT. Amino acid sequence: CASSLEGARTEAFF. Supplemented by reference TRBV5-1 and TRBJ1-1, the full variable domain reads KAGVTQTPRYLIKTRGQQVTLSCSPISGHRSVSWYQQTPGQGLQFLFEYFSETQRNKGNFPGRFSGRQFSNSRSEMNVSTLELGDSALYLCASSLEGARTEAFFGQGTRLTVV.

The CDR3: CASTSSDESGELFF. The CDR3 DNA reads as TGTGCCAGCACCTCTAGCGACGAGTCCGGGGAGCTGTTTTTT. The chain is built from TRBV6-4 and TRBJ2-2; TRBD2 might be the D (6 bases). Germline CDR1 and CDR2: MRHNA and SNTAGT. The CDR3 loop spans 14 amino acids. The ends were cut back, 7 bases at V and 6 bases at J, with 15 bases in the middle.

CDR3 sequence reads: CASSDSFLGDTEAFF. In DNA form, the CDR3 reads TGTGCCAGCAGTGACTCTTTTCTGGGAGACACTGAAGCTTTCTTT. The chain links TRBV6-4 to TRBJ1-1; D remains ambiguous. This CDR3 spans 15 amino acids. Trimming took off 0 bases at V and 3 bases at J, with 11 bases between the two ends. Germline CDR1 is MRHNA and CDR2 is SNTAGT.

This chain links TRBV6-5 with TRBJ1-5; 7 bases match TRBD1. The CDR3 sequence is 14 residues long. Germline CDR1 and CDR2: MNHEY and SVGAGI. V shed 2 bases, J shed 9 bases, and the junction held 7 bases outside the gene matches. As DNA, the CDR3 is TGTGCCAGCAGTTACCGGACAGGATCATCGCCCCAGCATTTT. It specifies CASSYRTGSSPQHF.

This clone was picked up one time. The chain employs TRBV30 and TRBJ1-1; D gene unclear. Trimming took 3 bases from V and 0 from J, leaving 20 bases between them. This CDR3 contains 17 residues. Germline CDR1 and CDR2: GTSNPN and SVGIG (reference sequence). The CDR3 region has the DNA TGTGCCTGGAGGCAAGGGCACGGGGTCCCAATGAACACTGAAGCTTTCTTT. It is translated as CAWRQGHGVPMNTEAFF.

J is TRBJ1-1 and V is TRBV15; 8 nucleotides agree with TRBD1. CDR1 LNHNV and CDR2 YYDKDF come from the germline V gene (reference sequence). The CDR3 runs 15 residues. Unmatched junction bases numbered 4, after V lost 3 bases and J lost 1 base. CDR3 loop: CATSRAGGWNTEAFF. The CDR3 nucleotides are TGTGCCACCAGCAGGGCAGGGGGCTGGAACACTGAAGCTTTCTTT.

The rearrangement uses TRBV6-5 and TRBJ2-3, with 11 bases fitting TRBD2. The CDR3 spans 15 residues. The V gene's germline CDR1 is MNHEY and CDR2 SVGAGI. V was pared by 5 bases and J by 5 bases, with 6 bases of the junction left unmatched. In DNA, the CDR3 is TGTGCCAGCAGTCCCAGACTAGCGGGACGAGATACGCAGTATTTT. Translating gives CASSPRLAGRDTQYF.

The chain recombines TRBV29-1 with TRBJ2-1; a possible D gene is TRBD1 (5 bases). Germline-derived CDR1 and CDR2 are SQVTM and ANQGSEA. This CDR3 comprises 14 residues. V was cut by 6 bases and J by 0 bases, with 12 bases left in between. CDR3 amino acids: CSVAKTDSYNEQFF. The CDR3 coding sequence is TGCAGCGTGGCCAAGACAGACTCCTACAATGAGCAGTTCTTC.

This clone was seen once. CDR3 bases: TGTGCCACCAGGAGGTCGGAGAACACTGAAGCTTTCTTT. Translation gives CATRRSENTEAFF. V is TRBV2 and J is TRBJ1-1; D remains unclear. This CDR3 contains 13 residues. Germline CDR1 and CDR2: SNHLY and FYNNEI. V was cut by 10 bases and J by 1 base, with 13 bases left in between.

The rearrangement joins TRBV7-2 to TRBJ2-3; 12 bases fit TRBD2. The CDR3 covers 15 residues. Unmatched junction bases numbered 5, after V lost 4 bases and J lost 6 bases. Germline loops: CDR1 SGHTA, CDR2 FQGNSA. The CDR3 nucleotides are TGTGCCAGCAGCTCCCTAGCGGGAGGGAAGGATACGCAGTATTTT. Amino acids: CASSSLAGGKDTQYF.

DNA for the CDR3: TGTGCCAGCAGTCCTCGGACAGGGGAATGGCAGACCCAGTACTTC. The encoded protein is CASSPRTGEWQTQYF. V and J are TRBV28 and TRBJ2-5; 9 bases are a match to TRBD1. The CDR3 is 15 residues long. CDR1 MDHEN and CDR2 SYDVKM come from the germline V gene. J lost 6 bases, V lost 5 bases, and 10 bases had no gene match.

The CDR3 region has the DNA TGTGCCTGGAGTCCTATCGGGCCTCCCCTGGGGGGTGAAGCTTTCTTT. Its translation is CAWSPIGPPLGGEAFF. The rearrangement joins TRBV30 to TRBJ1-1, with a weak D call TRBD1 (5 bases). This CDR3 has 16 residues. From germline, CDR1 is GTSNPN and CDR2 SVGIG (reference sequence). V lost 2 bases and J 7 bases, leaving 23 bases between the germline ends.

The chain couples TRBV4-1 to TRBJ2-3; 8 bases map to TRBD2. The CDR3 consists of 19 residues. Per the germline V gene, CDR1 is MGHRA and CDR2 is YSYEKL. J lost 0 bases, V lost 6 bases, and 17 bases had no gene match. The CDR3 DNA is TGCGCCAGCAGACCCACTCCCTTAGCGGGACCGTTTAGCACAGATACGCAGTATTTT. It encodes CASRPTPLAGPFSTDTQYF.